A single sample is the source of the 13 T cell receptor beta chains below, sequenced in a study of T-cell memory formation after mild COVID-19. TCRdb re-derived calls from the 5' RACE reads in MiXCR, one entry per CDR3 protein. The table records roughly 300,000 distinct CDR3 sequences, roughly 8.2% of them present only once. The source material was PBMCs or a T cell subset sorted from them (not recorded which). Receptor source: a man aged 18 to 35 who had mild COVID-19 (a few samples of this study predate the infection). Cell type and time point are not known.

This clonotype appeared many times. The chain links TRBV5-1 to TRBJ1-3, with D tentatively TRBD1 (5 bases). The CDR3 runs to 14 residues. Germline values: CDR1 SGHRS, CDR2 YFSETQ. Trimming cost V 3 bases and J 2 bases, with 9 bases left between them. The CDR3 DNA is TGCGCCAGCAGCTGGGACGGAGCTGGAAACACCATATATTTT. Translating gives CASSWDGAGNTIYF.

This chain uses TRBV5-1 with TRBJ1-2; TRBD1 aligns across 7 bases. This CDR3 region has 15 residues. Germline V gene lookup returns CDR1 SGHRS and CDR2 YFSETQ. With 4 bases clipped from V and 4 bases from J, the junction kept 10 bases outside the gene matches. The CDR3 sequence: CASSTGTDSPYGYTF. Written as DNA, the CDR3 is TGCGCCAGCAGCACCGGGACAGATTCACCCTATGGCTACACCTTC.

The chain combines TRBV5-1 with TRBJ2-7; D is unclear. CDR1 is SGHRS and CDR2 is YFSETQ in the germline V gene. Between the trimmed V and J ends, which lost 5 bases and 7 bases, there was a span of 16 bases. CDR3 length: 13 residues. CDR3 sequence (DNA): TGCGCCAGCAGACCGGACGGGTTCTTAGAGCAGTACTTC. This translates into CASRPDGFLEQYF.

This clonotype was seen a handful of times. The chain combines TRBV4-3 with TRBJ2-3, with TRBD1 identical over 8 bases. CDR3 length: 14 residues. The V gene end was trimmed by 1 base and the J gene end by 6 bases; junction bases not matched to a gene: 3. In germline, CDR1 is LGHNA, CDR2 YSLEER. The CDR3: CASSQGQGWDTQYF. CDR3 in DNA: TGCGCCAGCAGCCAAGGACAGGGGTGGGATACGCAGTATTTT.

The chain uses TRBV7-8 and TRBJ2-6; D gene ambiguous. The germline V gene encodes CDR1 SGHVS and CDR2 FQNEAQ. This CDR3 is built from 15 residues. The V end lost 5 bases, the J end lost 0 bases, and 8 bases lay between the germline ends. The CDR3 region is CASSLGHSGANVLTF. CDR3 nucleotides: TGTGCCAGCAGCCTCGGTCACTCTGGGGCCAACGTCCTGACTTTC.

This clonotype was seen at least ten times. J is TRBJ1-4 and V is TRBV9; a weak D match, TRBD1 (6 bases). In germline, CDR1 is SGDLS, CDR2 YYNGEE. This CDR3 contains 13 residues. Between the trimmed V and J ends, which lost 2 bases and 7 bases, there was a span of 9 bases. In DNA form, the CDR3 reads TGTGCCAGCAGCGTCAGGGACACTGAAAAACTGTTTTTT. It codes for CASSVRDTEKLFF.

This clonotype has only a few counts. This rearrangement joins TRBV7-8 to TRBJ2-1, with 7 bases that match TRBD2. Per germline, CDR1 SGHVS and CDR2 FQNEAQ. V lost 1 base to trimming and J lost 10 bases; unmatched junction nucleotides: 10. The CDR3 is made up of 15 amino acids. The CDR3 DNA is TGTGCCAGCAGCTTAGAGTATGGGGGGGAAGGAGAGCAGTTCTTC. It translates to CASSLEYGGEGEQFF.

In its sample, this clonotype was seen a few times. The J gene is TRBJ2-2, the V gene TRBV5-1, with D possibly matching TRBD1 (8 bases). The CDR3 is 14 residues long. With 6 bases removed from V and 5 bases from J, the gap between germline ends came to 14 bases. Germline CDR1 and CDR2: SGHRS and YFSETQ. CDR3 residues: CASNYRGGTGELFF. The CDR3 DNA reads as TGCGCCAGCAACTACAGGGGGGGTACCGGGGAGCTGTTTTTT.

In this sample, this clonotype turned up a few times. V gene TRBV12-3 or TRBV12-4 combines with J gene TRBJ1-1; D is uncertain. This CDR3 comprises 14 residues. Trimming stripped 2 bases from V and 1 base from J, with 8 bases between. The CDR3 region has the DNA TGTGCCAGCAGTTTATCCCTTTCGAACACTGAAGCTTTCTTT. Translated, it gives CASSLSLSNTEAFF.

CDR3 in amino acids: CASSQGGGELFF. DNA of the CDR3: TGTGCCAGCTCACAGGGTGGCGGGGAGCTGTTTTTT. The V gene is TRBV6-2 or TRBV6-3, the J gene TRBJ2-2; D might be TRBD1 (6 bases). The length of the CDR3 is 12 residues. The germline V gene has CDR1 MNHEY and CDR2 SVGEGT. Trimming took 8 bases from V and 7 from J, leaving 11 bases between them.

The chain recombines TRBV7-2 with TRBJ2-3; no firm D call. V shed 5 bases and J shed 2 bases, with 11 bases lying between them. The CDR3 length is 14 residues. CDR1 SGHTA and CDR2 FQGNSA come from the germline V gene. The CDR3 region is CASSLRSNTDTQYF. The CDR3 DNA sequence: TGTGCCAGCAGCCTTCGGTCTAACACAGATACGCAGTATTTT.

This clonotype has only a few counts. The DNA for the CDR3 is TGCAGTGCTAGAGATCCTGCTAGAACCGGGGAGCTGTTTTTT. Amino acid sequence: CSARDPARTGELFF. The chain uses TRBV20-1 and TRBJ2-2; D is undetermined. The germline CDR1 and CDR2 sequences are DFQATT and SNEGSKA (reference sequence). V was pared by 0 bases and J by 5 bases, with 10 bases between. This CDR3 region has 14 residues.

V usage is TRBV6-2 or TRBV6-3 and J usage is TRBJ2-7; D perhaps matches TRBD2 (7 bases). CDR3 size: 16 residues. Germline CDR1 is MNHEY and CDR2 is SVGEGT. V was cut by 4 bases and J by 1 base, with 17 bases left in between. CDR3 region: CASSLGAGVDSYEQYV. CDR3 DNA: TGTGCCAGCAGTTTGGGGGCGGGGGTGGATTCCTACGAGCAGTACGTC.